This T cell receptor beta chain derives from a study of T cells in Graves' hyperthyroidism and ophthalmopathy. Amplification of TCR beta CDR3 regions used RNA as the template. The HTBI primer set served for first-round RT-PCR of the TCR CDR3. TCRdb processed the multiplex PCR reads anew with MiXCR; each CDR3 protein has one entry. The data show about 350,000 distinct CDR3 sequences, 18% seen once. This clonotype was counted at least ten times. The CDR3 is 20 amino acids. Germline CDR1 reads SGHTA; CDR2 reads FQGNSA. Trimming cost V 0 bases and J 0 bases; bases outside gene matches: 12. The chain employs TRBV7-2 and TRBJ2-7, with 12 bases fitting TRBD1. Sequenced input: blood. This clonotype was obtained from a woman in her thirties or forties with Graves' ophthalmopathy. The CDR3 loop reads CASSLAPRGTGGQSSYEQYF. The DNA of the CDR3 is TGTGCCAGCAGCTTAGCCCCAAGGGGGACAGGGGGCCAAAGCTCCTACGAGCAGTACTTC.